This T cell receptor beta chain was sequenced during a study of blood T cell repertoires in COVID-19. On the study more broadly: Material from acute and convalescent COVID-19 was sourced from the United States, Italy and Spain.

Germline lookup yields CDR1 SQVTM and CDR2 ANQGSEA. This CDR3 contains 12 residues. The germline V and J ends were trimmed by 6 bases and 4 bases, with 11 bases remaining between them. Original data processing: Counts of nucleated cells, estimated from reference gene primer amplification, were obtained. Assay: immunoSEQ multiplex PCR; the TCRdb copy retains only in-frame clones and omits some. That table furnishes V, J and clone size, whereas the DNA furnished D and trimming. The sample shows 190,000 or so clones, approximately 90% of them seen only once. Sequenced sample: peripheral blood. The V call is TRBV29-1, the J call TRBJ2-3; D is perhaps TRBD2 (5 bases). The clonotype comes from a woman aged 18-29 years who had recovered from COVID-19. In DNA, the CDR3 is TGCAGCGTCCGACTATCGGCAGATACGCAGTATTTT. Translating it yields CSVRLSADTQYF.